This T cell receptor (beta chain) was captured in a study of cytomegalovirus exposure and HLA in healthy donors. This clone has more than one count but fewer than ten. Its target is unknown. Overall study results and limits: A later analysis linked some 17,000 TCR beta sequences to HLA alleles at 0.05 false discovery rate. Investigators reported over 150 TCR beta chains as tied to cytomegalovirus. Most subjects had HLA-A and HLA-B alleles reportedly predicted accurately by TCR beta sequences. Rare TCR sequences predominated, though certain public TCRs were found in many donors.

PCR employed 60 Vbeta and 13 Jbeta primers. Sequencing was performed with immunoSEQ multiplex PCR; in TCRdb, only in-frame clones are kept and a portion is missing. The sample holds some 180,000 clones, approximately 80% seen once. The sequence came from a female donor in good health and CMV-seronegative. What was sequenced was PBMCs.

The CDR3 DNA reads TGCGCCAGCAGCCAAGATCTGCCATCCGGACTAGCGGGGACCGGGGAGCTGTTTTTT. Protein sequence: CASSQDLPSGLAGTGELFF. V is TRBV4-1 and J is TRBJ2-2; 12 positions match TRBD2. The CDR3 has 19 residues. The germline CDR1 and CDR2 sequences are MGHRA and YSYEKL. The junction had 10 bases not matched to a gene; V was cut back by 0 bases and J by 5 bases.